Listed below are T cell receptor beta chains from one sample, sequenced in a study of early T cells in non-severe SARS-CoV-2 infection. One entry per CDR3 protein, called by TCRdb with MiXCR from the 5' RACE reads. The data hold tens of thousands of distinct CDR3 sequences, with 10% to 15% observed a single time. The material sequenced was whole blood. These receptors all come from an adult who was a healthcare worker with PCR-confirmed SARS-CoV-2 infection or an uninfected control (not recorded which). Both conserved end residues are part of each CDR3. A D gene is named only where the DNA matches it firmly. Clone size is given for some rows only: seen once, a few or many times, or a class if the clone is expanded.

v_call	clone_size	d_call	cdr3_length	j_call	cdr3_nt	cdr3_aa
TRBV6-5	.	.	11	TRBJ2-1	TGTGCCAGCAGTTACGGTGCTGAGCAGTTCTTC	CASSYGAEQFF
TRBV20-1	many	.	11	TRBJ1-5	TGCAGTGCTAGAGTGGGGCAGCCCCAGCATTTT	CSARVGQPQHF
TRBV18	many	TRBD2	14	TRBJ2-3	TGTGCCACTTCCCTCGGGGGGAGCACAGATACGCAGTATTTT	CATSLGGSTDTQYF
TRBV5-1	many	.	12	TRBJ2-1	TGCGCCAGCAGCTTAGGGGAGCGTGAGCAGTTCTTC	CASSLGEREQFF
TRBV27	.	.	14	TRBJ2-7	TGTGCCAGCAGTTTATCGGCCGCAAGCTACGAGCAGTACTTC	CASSLSAASYEQYF
TRBV6-5	.	.	13	TRBJ1-2	TGTGCCAGCACCCGAGGGGAGGCCTATGGCTACACCTTC	CASTRGEAYGYTF
TRBV11-2	many	.	15	TRBJ2-3	TGTGCCAGCAGCTTAGCCCCCGCTAGCACAGATACGCAGTATTTT	CASSLAPASTDTQYF
TRBV4-1	few	TRBD1	15	TRBJ1-2	TGCGCCAGCAGCCAACCGACAGGGATTACCTATGGCTACACCTTC	CASSQPTGITYGYTF
TRBV29-1	many	TRBD2	14	TRBJ2-1	TGCAGCGTTAACGGACTAGCGGGGTCCGTTGAGCAGTTCTTC	CSVNGLAGSVEQFF
TRBV12-3/TRBV12-4	many	.	14	TRBJ2-7	TGTGCCAGCAGTTTAGCCGGGGGAGCCTACGAGCAGTACTTC	CASSLAGGAYEQYF
TRBV6-5	.	TRBD2	16	TRBJ2-3	TGTGCCAGCAGACGCATAGCGGGGGCTGCCACAGATACGCAGTATTTT	CASRRIAGAATDTQYF
TRBV11-2	.	.	14	TRBJ1-2	TGTGCCAGCAGCTTAGGGACCCTGAACTATGGCTACACCTTC	CASSLGTLNYGYTF
TRBV9	.	TRBD2	18	TRBJ2-3	TGTGCCAGCAGCGCTATACCGGGACTAGCGGATAGCACAGATACGCAGTATTTT	CASSAIPGLADSTDTQYF
TRBV18	many	TRBD2	17	TRBJ2-3	TGTGCCAGCTCACCACTACCACTAGCGGGGGGCACAGATACGCAGTATTTT	CASSPLPLAGGTDTQYF
TRBV10-2	many	.	13	TRBJ2-3	TGCGCCAGCTCTACTGGGAGCACAGATACGCAGTATTTT	CASSTGSTDTQYF
TRBV20-1	few	.	15	TRBJ1-4	TGCAGTGCTAGAGATCGTAGGGGAACTAATGAAAAACTGTTTTTT	CSARDRRGTNEKLFF
TRBV2	many	TRBD1	15	TRBJ1-5	TGTGCCAGCAGTTCCGGGACAGATAGCAATCAGCCCCAGCATTTT	CASSSGTDSNQPQHF
TRBV6-2/TRBV6-3	.	.	13	TRBJ1-5	TGTGCCAGCAGCAGGGACATCTATCAGCCCCAGCATTTT	CASSRDIYQPQHF
TRBV9	many	.	13	TRBJ2-3	TGTGCCAGCAGCGTCAGGGGAACAGATACGCAGTATTTT	CASSVRGTDTQYF
TRBV28	.	.	13	TRBJ2-3	TGTGCCAGCAGTCTCCCAACGCCGGATACGCAGTATTTT	CASSLPTPDTQYF
TRBV18	many	TRBD1	14	TRBJ1-1	TGTGCCAGCTCTCCCGACAGGGAGGGATCTGAAGCTTTCTTT	CASSPDREGSEAFF
TRBV19	many	.	16	TRBJ2-4	TGTGCCAGTAGTATCGGAGGACTGGCGGCCAAAAACATTCAGTACTTC	CASSIGGLAAKNIQYF
TRBV4-1	many	.	18	TRBJ1-5	TGCGCCAGCAGCCAAGATAGAAGACAGAGATATAGCAATCAGCCCCAGCATTTT	CASSQDRRQRYSNQPQHF
TRBV7-2	.	.	13	TRBJ1-5	TGTGCCAGCAGTCTCCGGGACGAGCAGCCCCAGCATTTT	CASSLRDEQPQHF
TRBV20-1	many	TRBD1	15	TRBJ2-3	TGCAGTGCTAGCGGTCAGGGGGCAGGCACAGATACGCAGTATTTT	CSASGQGAGTDTQYF
TRBV29-1	few	.	11	TRBJ1-2	TGCAGCGTTGGCAGGAGCTATGGCTACACCTTC	CSVGRSYGYTF
TRBV5-5	many	.	13	TRBJ1-1	TGTGCCAGCAGCTTTCAACCGAACACTGAAGCTTTCTTT	CASSFQPNTEAFF
TRBV5-1	many	.	13	TRBJ1-1	TGCGCCAGCAGCGTGAGGGGTGGCACTGAAGCTTTCTTT	CASSVRGGTEAFF
TRBV7-7	.	TRBD1	14	TRBJ2-5	TGTGCCAGCAGCATTACAGGGGAGTGGGAGACCCAGTACTTC	CASSITGEWETQYF
TRBV7-9	many	.	14	TRBJ2-5	TGTGCCAGCAGCTTAGCGGGATCACAAGAGACCCAGTACTTC	CASSLAGSQETQYF
TRBV9	.	.	14	TRBJ2-7	TGTGCCAGCAGCGCAACGATGGGGGCCTACGAGCAGTACTTC	CASSATMGAYEQYF
TRBV21-1	few	.	12	TRBJ1-4	TGTGCCAGCGTCCGGGGGGGCGAAAAACTGTTTTTT	CASVRGGEKLFF
TRBV3-1	.	.	13	TRBJ1-1	TGTGCCAGCAGCCCTGGGGGAGACACTGAAGCTTTCTTT	CASSPGGDTEAFF
TRBV10-3	many	TRBD2	16	TRBJ2-7	TGTGCCATCAGTGAGTCGAGCGGGACGGGATCATACGAGCAGTACTTC	CAISESSGTGSYEQYF
TRBV10-1	many	TRBD1	18	TRBJ1-5	TGCGCCAGCCTCATCGGGACAGGGGTCGAAGGGACCAATCAGCCCCAGCATTTT	CASLIGTGVEGTNQPQHF
TRBV30	many	.	11	TRBJ2-1	TGTGCCTGGGAGGGTGACTATGAGCAGTTCTTC	CAWEGDYEQFF